The 5 T cell receptor beta chains listed next were all sequenced from one sample in a study of OX40 agonist ivuxolimab in advanced cancers. The table came from immunoSEQ multiplex PCR; TCRdb's copy has only in-frame clones and leaves some out. The sample consists of tens of thousands of clones, about 84% of them appearing once. The sequenced sample was CD4+ or CD8+ T cells sorted from blood, obtained in a trial of the OX40 agonist ivuxolimab. The receptors shown here come from an adult with an advanced solid tumor such as melanoma, head and neck, liver or kidney cancer.

This chain uses TRBV30 with TRBJ2-1, with TRBD1 identical over 9 bases. The CDR3 contains 15 residues. Trimming cost V 4 bases and J 3 bases; bases outside gene matches: 7. Germline V gives CDR1 GTSNPN, CDR2 SVGIG (reference sequence). CDR3 nucleotide sequence: TGTGCCTGGACCCCGGGACAGGGCCTCTACAATGAGCAGTTCTTC. Residues: CAWTPGQGLYNEQFF.

This chain links TRBV18 with TRBJ2-5, with D possibly being TRBD1 (6 bases). The CDR3 consists of 13 residues. The V and J ends lost 6 bases and 5 bases respectively, with 13 bases between them. Per the germline V gene, CDR1 is KGHSH and CDR2 is LQKENI. The CDR3 is CASSAGDTETQYF. As DNA, the CDR3 is TGTGCCAGCTCTGCAGGGGATACGGAGACCCAGTACTTC.

The genes are TRBV5-4 and TRBJ2-1; TRBD2 agrees at 10 bases. The CDR3 runs 17 residues. With V trimmed by 3 bases and J by 6 bases, 12 bases remained unmatched. Germline V gene sequence: CDR1 SGHNT, CDR2 YYREEE (reference sequence). The CDR3 sequence is CASSSGMSSGSSNEQFF. Written as DNA, the CDR3 is TGTGCCAGCAGCTCGGGGATGTCTAGCGGGAGTAGCAATGAGCAGTTCTTC.

The rearrangement joins TRBV2 to TRBJ2-1; possibly TRBD2 for D (6 bases). The V end lost 5 bases, the J end lost 9 bases, and 20 bases lay between the germline ends. The length of the CDR3 is 15 residues. The V gene's germline CDR1 is SNHLY and CDR2 FYNNEI. CDR3 region: CASSRIASGGAEQFF. The CDR3 nucleotides are TGTGCCAGCAGTAGGATAGCGTCCGGGGGTGCTGAGCAGTTCTTC.

This clone was seen once. The chain joins TRBV21-1 to TRBJ1-2. TRBV21-1 is a documented pseudogene. CDR3 length: 16 amino acids. The CDR3: CASSTRRRMLNYGYTF. The CDR3 DNA sequence: TGTGCCAGCAGCACCCGAAGGAGGATGCTTAACTATGGCTACACCTTC.